The 18 T cell receptor beta chains presented below share a single source sample, sequenced in a study of molecular identifiers for immune sequencing clone quantification. MiXCR, applied by TCRdb to the PCR reads, yields one record per CDR3 protein. The repertoire holds approximately 550,000 distinct CDR3 sequences, with over 20% as singletons. The sequenced sample was naive CD8+ T cells from blood, with Jurkat cell RNA spiked in. Subset here: FACS-sorted CD8+CD4-CCR7+CD45RA+ naive T cells. These TCRs come from a human donor in good health. Some libraries in this study had Jurkat cell RNA spiked in.

With regard to this clonotype: A read error may be the cause here, since a much bigger clone is one base away. The genes are TRBV7-9 and TRBJ2-4; D is perhaps TRBD2 (6 bases). Germline V CDR1 and CDR2: SEHNR, FQNEAQ (reference sequence). V shed 5 bases and J shed 2 bases, with 13 bases lying between them. CDR3 length: 15 amino acids. CDR3 coding DNA: TGTGCCAGCAGCCTTCCGGGGGTTCCCAAAAACATTCAGTACTTC. Encoded protein: CASSLPGVPKNIQYF.

This clonotype was counted a few times. The chain is built from TRBV11-3 and TRBJ2-1; a weak D match, TRBD2 (5 bases). Trimming stripped 4 bases from V and 5 bases from J, with 18 bases between. In germline, CDR1 is SGHNT, CDR2 YENEEA. This CDR3 contains 16 residues. The DNA for the CDR3 is TGTGCCAGCAGCTCAACCGACTACGGCGGCCACAATGAGCAGTTCTTC. Translating gives CASSSTDYGGHNEQFF.

This clonotype was detected many times. This chain uses TRBV14 with TRBJ1-1, with D perhaps matching TRBD1 (6 bases). Per the germline V gene, CDR1 is SGHDN and CDR2 is FVKESK. The CDR3 is made up of 14 amino acids. Trimming pared 4 bases from V and 4 bases from J, leaving 13 bases between. CDR3 sequence (DNA): TGTGCCAGCAGCCCCAGGGGTATGGGCACTGAAGCTTTCTTT. Residues: CASSPRGMGTEAFF.

This clonotype has a handful of counts. V gene TRBV28 combines with J gene TRBJ2-7, with 8 positions matching TRBD2. CDR3 length: 13 residues. Trimming removed 4 bases from V and 6 bases from J; junction bases left unmatched: 5. Germline CDR1 MDHEN, CDR2 SYDVKM. CDR3 nucleotides: TGTGCCAGCAGTTCTGGACTAGCCCCCGAGCAGTACTTC. Its protein product is CASSSGLAPEQYF.

Only a few counts were recorded for this clonotype. The V call is TRBV4-1, the J call TRBJ2-7; no clear D. The CDR3 covers 17 residues. The germline V gene encodes CDR1 MGHRA and CDR2 YSYEKL. V lost 6 bases to trimming and J lost 0 bases, with 21 bases between them. In DNA form, the CDR3 reads TGCGCCAGCAGTCCCGATATAATCACCCCAAGCTCCTACGAGCAGTACTTC. Translation gives CASSPDIITPSSYEQYF.

V usage is TRBV27 and J usage is TRBJ2-1; 13 nucleotides line up with TRBD2. Germline lookup yields CDR1 MNHEY and CDR2 SMNVEV (reference sequence). V shed 6 bases and J 5 bases; nucleotides not matched to a gene: 4. The CDR3 spans 15 residues. CDR3 sequence reads: CASRLTSGGHNEQFF. The CDR3 DNA follows: TGTGCCAGCAGACTGACTAGCGGGGGGCACAATGAGCAGTTCTTC.

This clonotype came up many times. The chain links TRBV5-6 to TRBJ2-7; 13 positions match TRBD2. V was clipped by 0 bases and J by 4 bases; unmatched bases: 7. The germline CDR1 and CDR2 sequences are SGHDT and YYEEEE. The CDR3 covers 17 residues. CDR3: CASSLGTSGSSGYEQYF. CDR3 DNA sequence: TGTGCCAGCAGCTTGGGGACTAGCGGGAGTTCAGGGTACGAGCAGTACTTC.

Many counts were recorded for this clonotype. The genes are TRBV29-1 and TRBJ2-2; 7 nucleotides align to TRBD1. Germline CDR1 reads SQVTM; CDR2 reads ANQGSEA. The trim removed 6 bases at V and 2 bases at J, leaving 3 bases unmatched. This CDR3 has 13 amino acids. The DNA of the CDR3 is TGCAGCGTGTGGGACAGAAACACCGGGGAGCTGTTTTTT. Its protein product is CSVWDRNTGELFF.

This clonotype occurred a few times. This rearrangement joins TRBV7-6 to TRBJ2-5; 7 bases line up with TRBD1. Germline values: CDR1 SGHVS, CDR2 FNYEAQ. Germline trimming cut 4 bases from V and 5 bases from J; bases unmatched to any gene: 4. The CDR3 sequence is 13 residues long. The CDR3 loop reads CASSWGQTETQYF. CDR3 nucleotides: TGTGCCAGCAGCTGGGGACAGACGGAGACCCAGTACTTC. Filled out from reference TRBV7-6 and TRBJ2-5, the complete variable domain reads GAGVSQSPRYKVTKRGQDVALRCDPISGHVSLYWYRQALGQGPEFLTYFNYEAQQDKSGLPNDRFSAERPEGSISTLTIQRTEQRDSAMYRCASSWGQTETQYFGPGTRLLVL.

This clonotype was recorded at least ten times. CDR3 region: CASSFGPDQPQHF. For the CDR3, the DNA is TGTGCCAGCAGTTTTGGTCCCGATCAGCCCCAGCATTTT. The rearrangement joins TRBV27 to TRBJ1-5; no definite D call. The CDR3 runs 13 residues. The ends were cut back, 3 bases at V and 5 bases at J, with 8 bases in the middle. Per the germline V gene, CDR1 is MNHEY and CDR2 is SMNVEV (reference sequence).

This clonotype was recorded a few times. The CDR3 DNA reads as TGTGCCAGCAGTTACTCCGGGACAGGACGAGAAAAACTGTTTTTT. It yields the protein CASSYSGTGREKLFF. This chain connects TRBV6-5 to TRBJ1-4, with 8 bases fitting TRBD1. Germline assignment: CDR1 MNHEY and CDR2 SVGAGI. The CDR3 extends over 15 amino acids. Trimming took 0 bases from V and 8 from J; bases not matched to a gene: 5.

This clonotype was counted at least ten times. The V gene is TRBV27, the J gene TRBJ1-1, with D possibly matching TRBD1 (6 bases). Trimming shortened V by 5 bases and J by 5 bases, and 18 bases separated the two germline ends. The CDR3 length is 15 residues. The germline gives CDR1 MNHEY, CDR2 SMNVEV (reference sequence). The CDR3: CASSPTRGGRTEAFF. In nucleotides, the CDR3 is TGTGCCAGCAGTCCAACCAGGGGTGGCCGGACTGAAGCTTTCTTT.

V gene TRBV2 combines with J gene TRBJ2-6; 7 bases match TRBD2. The germline V gene has CDR1 SNHLY and CDR2 FYNNEI. V lost 2 bases, J lost 3 bases, and 4 bases stayed unmatched. The CDR3 runs to 16 residues. The CDR3, as DNA: TGTGCCAGCAGTGAATTAGCGGGCGGTGGGGCCAACGTCCTGACTTTC. Amino acid sequence: CASSELAGGGANVLTF.

This clonotype was detected ten times or more. The CDR3 sequence is CSARGVSGGAGQETQYF. In DNA, the CDR3 is TGCAGTGCTAGAGGAGTTAGCGGGGGGGCTGGTCAAGAGACCCAGTACTTC. V gene TRBV20-1 combines with J gene TRBJ2-5; 11 bases line up with TRBD2. The CDR3 sequence is 17 residues long. Germline CDR1 is DFQATT and CDR2 is SNEGSKA (reference sequence). The V and J ends lost 1 base and 2 bases, in that order; junction bases with no gene match: 9.

This clonotype was counted a few times. CDR3 sequence: CASSRDRYGFGSPLHF. For the CDR3, the DNA is TGTGCCAGCAGCCGCGACAGATATGGGTTTGGTTCACCCCTCCACTTT. The gene calls are TRBV5-6 and TRBJ1-6, with D maybe TRBD1 (5 bases). Germline CDR1 SGHDT, CDR2 YYEEEE. The CDR3 has 16 residues. Deletions cut 4 bases from V and 9 bases from J, with 20 bases between.

The rearrangement joins TRBV13 to TRBJ1-4; tentative D call: TRBD1 (5 bases). Trimming removed 2 bases from V and 5 bases from J, with 9 bases in between. There are 14 residues in the CDR3. Germline CDR1 reads PRHDT; CDR2 reads FYEKMQ (reference sequence). The CDR3 reads CASSLLSGNEKLFF. In nucleotides, the CDR3 is TGTGCCAGCAGCTTACTTTCAGGGAATGAAAAACTGTTTTTT.

This chain connects TRBV20-1 to TRBJ2-7; D remains ambiguous. CDR1 and CDR2 (germline): DFQATT, SNEGSKA (reference sequence). V was shortened by 3 bases and J by 3 bases, with 6 bases between the two germline ends. The CDR3 runs to 11 residues. The CDR3 sequence: CSASGDYEQYF. In DNA form, the CDR3 reads TGCAGTGCTAGTGGGGACTACGAGCAGTACTTC.

This clonotype occurred many times. J is TRBJ2-6 and V is TRBV29-1; D remains ambiguous. CDR3 length: 18 residues. Germline assignment: CDR1 SQVTM and CDR2 ANQGSEA. The germline V and J ends were trimmed by 7 bases and 0 bases, with 22 bases remaining between them. The CDR3 nucleotides are TGCAGCGCCGTTCCCTCGGGCAGCCGATCCTCTGGGGCCAACGTCCTGACTTTC. It yields the protein CSAVPSGSRSSGANVLTF.